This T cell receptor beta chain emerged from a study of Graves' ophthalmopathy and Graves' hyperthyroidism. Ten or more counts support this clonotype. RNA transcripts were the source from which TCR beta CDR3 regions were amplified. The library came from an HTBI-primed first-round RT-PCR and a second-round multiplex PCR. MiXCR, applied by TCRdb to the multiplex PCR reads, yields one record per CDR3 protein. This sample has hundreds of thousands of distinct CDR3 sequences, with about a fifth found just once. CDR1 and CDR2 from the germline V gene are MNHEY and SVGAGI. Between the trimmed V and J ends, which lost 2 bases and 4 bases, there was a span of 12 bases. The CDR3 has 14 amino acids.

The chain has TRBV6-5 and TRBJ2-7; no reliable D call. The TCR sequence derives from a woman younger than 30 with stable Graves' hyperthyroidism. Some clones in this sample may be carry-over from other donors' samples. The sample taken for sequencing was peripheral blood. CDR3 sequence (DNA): TGTGCCAGCAGTTACGGAAGGATGGAGTACGAGCAGTACTTC. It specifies CASSYGRMEYEQYF.